This T cell receptor (beta chain) stems from a study of T cell repertoires in cytomegalovirus infection. Study-wide background: Public signatures in TCR beta pointed to CMV infection and matching HLA type. Findings of the study overall: The cumulative frequency of public TCR beta families identified carriers of CMV plus the relevant HLA. Clonotypes of TCR beta that were HLA-C-restricted and CMV-specific dominated the ex vivo response.

This clonotype was detected a few times. The antigen is unknown. TCRdb reanalysed the reads using MiXCR and keeps one entry per CDR3 protein. The data contain about 490,000 distinct CDR3 sequences, 15% to 20% of them seen just once; the ten biggest clones take up approximately 24%. The germline CDR1 and CDR2 sequences are SGHTA and FQGTGA. This CDR3 comprises 16 residues. Between the trimmed V and J ends, which lost 5 bases and 0 bases, there was a span of 15 bases. The TCR was taken from a human donor in good health (CMV status not recorded). Some clones in this sample may be carry-over from other donors' samples. This chain links TRBV7-3 with TRBJ2-3; perhaps D is TRBD1 or TRBD2 (7 bases each). What was sequenced was CD8+ T cells from PBMCs. This chain's CDR3 is CASSQNRGGSTDTQYF. The CDR3 DNA follows: TGTGCCAGCAGCCAAAACAGGGGAGGGAGCACAGATACGCAGTATTTT. The full variable domain, completed using reference TRBV7-3 and TRBJ2-3, is GAGVSQTPSNKVTEKGKYVELRCDPISGHTALYWYRQSLGQGPEFLIYFQGTGAADDSGLPNDRFFAVRPEGSVSTLKIQRTERGDSAVYLCASSQNRGGSTDTQYFGPGTRLTVL.